These 14 T cell receptor beta chains originate from one sample sequenced in a study of identical twins. TCRdb ran MiXCR on the 5' RACE reads and lists one entry per CDR3 protein. The sample gives more than 1.5 million distinct CDR3 sequences, about 31% of which show up once; about 0.25% is in the top ten. Sequencing was performed on cord blood. The receptor source for this set is a newborn girl in good health.

The chain joins TRBV28 to TRBJ2-7; 12 nucleotides match TRBD1. There are 15 residues in the CDR3. Germline loops: CDR1 MDHEN, CDR2 SYDVKM. The V segment lost 6 bases and the J segment 7 bases; nucleotides outside the gene matches: 10. The CDR3 reads CASSRPGTGGNEQYF. In DNA form, the CDR3 reads TGTGCCAGCAGCCGCCCCGGGACAGGGGGCAATGAGCAGTACTTC. The full variable domain, with the rest looked up from reference TRBV28 and TRBJ2-7, is DVKVTQSSRYLVKRTGEKVFLECVQDMDHENMFWYRQDPGLGLRLIYFSYDVKMKEKGDIPEGYSVSREKKERFSLILESASTNQTSMYLCASSRPGTGGNEQYFGPGTRLTVT.

This sequence joins TRBV5-1 and TRBJ2-3; D is possibly TRBD2 (7 bases). The CDR3 covers 19 residues. CDR1 and CDR2 (germline): SGHRS, YFSETQ. Trimming removed 9 bases at V and 1 base at J, with 30 bases between. The CDR3 DNA sequence: TGCGCCAACTACTCAGGCGAGGGGGGGGGCCAAGTGGGCACAGATACGCAGTATTTT. This encodes CANYSGEGGGQVGTDTQYF.

This clonotype was observed a handful of times. This chain connects TRBV20-1 to TRBJ2-4, with a weak D call TRBD1 (5 bases). Germline CDR1 and CDR2: DFQATT and SNEGSKA (reference sequence). CDR3 length equals 15 residues. V was shortened by 6 bases and J by 1 base, with 16 bases between the two germline ends. CDR3 bases: TGCAGTGCCTTGTCCAGGGTCGGGGCCAAAAACATTCAGTACTTC. Protein sequence: CSALSRVGAKNIQYF.

The chain has TRBV14 and TRBJ2-1; the D gene is possibly TRBD2 (6 bases). Germline V gene lookup returns CDR1 SGHDN and CDR2 FVKESK. Trimming shortened V by 5 bases and J by 9 bases, and 23 bases separated the two germline ends. This CDR3 comprises 16 residues. CDR3 protein: CASSTIRDWGSGEQFF. The DNA of the CDR3 is TGTGCCAGCAGCACCATCCGGGACTGGGGGTCGGGTGAGCAGTTCTTC.

This clonotype was seen more than once but under ten times. Here the CDR3 reads CASSSGQGGITEAFF. DNA for the CDR3: TGCGCCAGCAGCTCTGGGCAGGGAGGCATCACTGAAGCTTTCTTT. The gene calls are TRBV5-1 and TRBJ1-1; maybe TRBD1 (5 bases). The CDR3 contains 15 residues. Trimming shortened V by 3 bases and J by 4 bases, and 16 bases separated the two germline ends. Germline V lookup: CDR1 SGHRS, CDR2 YFSETQ.

This clonotype was seen a few times. The J gene is TRBJ2-1, the V gene TRBV20-1; 11 positions match TRBD2. This CDR3 has 15 amino acids. The ends lost 1 base at V and 8 bases at J; junction bases unmatched: 7. Germline V gene lookup returns CDR1 DFQATT and CDR2 SNEGSKA (reference sequence). CDR3 loop: CSARASSGRFDEQFF. Here the CDR3 DNA reads TGCAGTGCTAGAGCGTCTAGCGGGAGGTTCGATGAGCAGTTCTTC.

This clonotype was detected only a few times. This rearrangement joins TRBV7-2 to TRBJ2-1; a weak D match, TRBD2 (6 bases). The CDR3 has 15 residues. Trimming removed 7 bases from V and 4 bases from J, with 17 bases in between. Germline CDR1 reads SGHTA; CDR2 reads FQGNSA. CDR3 coding DNA: TGTGCCAGCACCCGGGTGGCTAGCGATTACAATGAGCAGTTCTTC. It yields the protein CASTRVASDYNEQFF.

The J gene is TRBJ2-4, the V gene TRBV5-1; D might be TRBD1 (6 bases). Germline CDR1 is SGHRS and CDR2 is YFSETQ. The CDR3 length is 16 residues. V was pared by 1 base and J by 0 bases, with 11 bases between. The CDR3 DNA follows: TGCGCCAGCAGCTTGCGAGGGGGAGTAGCCAAAAACATTCAGTACTTC. It yields the protein CASSLRGGVAKNIQYF.

This clonotype has just a few counts. The chain recombines TRBV12-3 or TRBV12-4 with TRBJ2-3; 7 bases are a match to TRBD2. This CDR3 is 16 amino acids long. V gave up 6 bases and J gave up 6 bases; unmatched junction bases: 15. The CDR3 sequence: CASSPLSGRHRDTQYF. As DNA, the CDR3 is TGTGCCAGCAGCCCGCTTTCCGGGAGGCATAGGGATACGCAGTATTTT.

This clonotype was detected a few times. The chain recombines TRBV5-1 with TRBJ2-1; 7 positions match TRBD2. V shed 8 bases, J shed 2 bases, and the junction held 7 bases outside the gene matches. The CDR3 spans 14 residues. CDR1 and CDR2 from the germline V gene are SGHRS and YFSETQ. The CDR3 DNA sequence: TGCGCCAGGGGGGGGACTGTCCCCTACAATGAGCAGTTCTTC. Encoded protein: CARGGTVPYNEQFF.

The genes are TRBV7-2 and TRBJ2-1; the D is unclear. Germline CDR1 SGHTA, CDR2 FQGNSA. The V gene lost 4 bases and the J gene lost 0 bases, with 10 bases spanning the gap. The CDR3 has 15 residues. The CDR3 region is CASSYCGNSYNEQFF. CDR3 DNA: TGTGCCAGCAGCTATTGCGGTAACTCCTACAATGAGCAGTTCTTC.

This sequence joins TRBV5-1 and TRBJ2-6; D remains ambiguous. Trimming took 0 bases from V and 6 from J, leaving 7 bases between them. The CDR3 contains 14 residues. CDR1 and CDR2 from the germline V gene are SGHRS and YFSETQ. The CDR3: CASSLVLMANVLTF. In DNA form, the CDR3 reads TGCGCCAGCAGCTTGGTGCTAATGGCCAACGTCCTGACTTTC.

This clonotype was picked up a small number of times. The chain couples TRBV9 to TRBJ1-4; 9 nucleotides line up with TRBD1. With V trimmed by 0 bases and J by 5 bases, 2 bases remained unmatched. The CDR3 extends over 15 amino acids. Germline CDR1 reads SGDLS; CDR2 reads YYNGEE. CDR3 sequence reads: CASSVVDRGNEKLFF. CDR3 bases: TGTGCCAGCAGCGTAGTCGACAGGGGGAATGAAAAACTGTTTTTT.

This chain joins TRBV4-1 and TRBJ1-1, with a tentative D call TRBD1 (6 bases). This CDR3 is built from 14 residues. Trimming took off 4 bases at V and 5 bases at J, with 14 bases between the two ends. Germline V gene sequence: CDR1 MGHRA, CDR2 YSYEKL. Here the CDR3 DNA reads TGCGCCAGCAGCCCCCAGGGGAGGGAGACTGAAGCTTTCTTT. Protein product: CASSPQGRETEAFF.